This TCR beta chain was captured by sequencing in a study of cytomegalovirus exposure and HLA in healthy donors. The PCR used 60 Vbeta and 13 Jbeta primers. The method was immunoSEQ multiplex PCR; TCRdb's version includes in-frame clones alone and lacks a portion of them. The sample includes some 120,000 clones, 84% of them seen just once. With respect to this clone: Its matching antigen is unknown.

Study results and limitations: Reported performance of the classifier showed diagnosis of cytomegalovirus status with high specificity and sensitivity. CMV serostatus stood as the only immune exposure information on hand.

This clonotype was obtained from a woman younger than 30 in good health and CMV-seropositive. What was sequenced was PBMCs.

The CDR3 DNA is TGTGCCAGCAGTTACTCCGGGGAGGACTACAATGAGCAGTTCTTC. Encoded protein: CASSYSGEDYNEQFF. The chain has TRBV6-5 and TRBJ2-1, with a possible D match to TRBD2 (6 bases). This CDR3 region has 15 residues. V lost 0 bases, J lost 3 bases, and 9 bases lay in between. The germline V gene encodes CDR1 MNHEY and CDR2 SVGAGI.